This T cell receptor (beta chain) was sequenced during a study of shared clonotypes between healthy human individuals. Study results and limitations: Only blood was sampled, and tissue TCR repertoires likely differ from blood ones.

Produced via immunoSEQ multiplex PCR; TCRdb's table is partial and in-frame only. Among approximately 510,000 clones, approximately 85% were seen once, and the ten largest hold 10% to 15%. V lost 0 bases, J lost 7 bases, and 15 bases lay in between. Per the germline V gene, CDR1 is LGHNA and CDR2 is YNFKEQ. The CDR3 loop spans 15 amino acids. As to this clone: The target antigen is unknown. Given a much more abundant clone one base away, this may be a read error.

The TCR was taken from a middle-aged woman in good health. Some clones in this sample may be carry-over from other donors' samples. Sequenced material: PBMCs. V gene TRBV4-2 combines with J gene TRBJ2-5; tentatively, D is TRBD1 or TRBD2 (5 bases each). The CDR3 sequence: CASSQDPGARGTQYF. CDR3 sequence (DNA): TGTGCCAGCAGCCAAGACCCTGGGGCCCGGGGGACCCAGTACTTC.